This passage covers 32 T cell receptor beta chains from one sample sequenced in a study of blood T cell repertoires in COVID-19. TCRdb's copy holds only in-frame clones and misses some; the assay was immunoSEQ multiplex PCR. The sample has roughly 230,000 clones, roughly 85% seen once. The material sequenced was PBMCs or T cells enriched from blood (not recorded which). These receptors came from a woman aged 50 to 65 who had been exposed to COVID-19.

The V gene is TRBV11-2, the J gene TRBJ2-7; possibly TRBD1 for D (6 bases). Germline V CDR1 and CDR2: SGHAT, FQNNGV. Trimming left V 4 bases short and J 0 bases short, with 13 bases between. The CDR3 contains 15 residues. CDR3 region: CASSYLTDSSYEQYF. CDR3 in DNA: TGTGCCAGCAGCTACTTGACGGACAGCTCCTACGAGCAGTACTTC. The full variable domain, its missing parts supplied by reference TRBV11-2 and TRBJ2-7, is EAGVAQSPRYKIIEKRQSVAFWCNPISGHATLYWYQQILGQGPKLLIQFQNNGVVDDSQLPKDRFSAERLKGVDSTLKIQPAKLEDSAVYLCASSYLTDSSYEQYFGPGTRLTVT.

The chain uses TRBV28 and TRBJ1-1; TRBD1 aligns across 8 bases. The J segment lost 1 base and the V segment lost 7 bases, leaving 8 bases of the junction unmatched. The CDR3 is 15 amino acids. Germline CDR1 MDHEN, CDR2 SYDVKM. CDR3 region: CASTTPDRANTEAFF. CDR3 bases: TGTGCCAGCACGACACCGGACAGGGCGAACACTGAAGCTTTCTTT.

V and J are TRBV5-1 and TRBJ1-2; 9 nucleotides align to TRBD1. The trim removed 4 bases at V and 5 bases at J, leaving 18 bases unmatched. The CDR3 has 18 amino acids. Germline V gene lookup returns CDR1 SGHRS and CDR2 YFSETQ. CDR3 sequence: CASSHEEGQGPLLYGYTF. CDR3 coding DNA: TGCGCCAGCAGCCACGAAGAGGGACAGGGACCTCTTCTATATGGCTACACCTTC.

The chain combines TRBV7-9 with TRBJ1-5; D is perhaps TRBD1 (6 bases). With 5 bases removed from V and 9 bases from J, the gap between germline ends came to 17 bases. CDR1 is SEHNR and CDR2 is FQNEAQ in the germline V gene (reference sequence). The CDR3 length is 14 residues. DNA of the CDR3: TGTGCCAGCAGCCCGGACAGCTTAGATCGGCCCCAGCATTTT. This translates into CASSPDSLDRPQHF.

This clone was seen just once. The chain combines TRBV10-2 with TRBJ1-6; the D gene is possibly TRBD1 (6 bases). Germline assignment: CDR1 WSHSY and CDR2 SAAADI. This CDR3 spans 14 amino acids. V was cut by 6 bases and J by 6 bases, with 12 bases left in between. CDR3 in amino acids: CASREGQLNSPLHF. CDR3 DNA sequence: TGCGCCAGCAGAGAAGGACAGCTTAATTCACCCCTCCACTTT.

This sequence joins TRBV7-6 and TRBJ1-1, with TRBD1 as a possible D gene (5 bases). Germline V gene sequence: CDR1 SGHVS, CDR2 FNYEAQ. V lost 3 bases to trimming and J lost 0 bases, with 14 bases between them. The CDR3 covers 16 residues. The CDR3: CASSLPRGTLNTEAFF. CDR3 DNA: TGTGCCAGCAGCTTGCCACGGGGGACGCTGAACACTGAAGCTTTCTTT.

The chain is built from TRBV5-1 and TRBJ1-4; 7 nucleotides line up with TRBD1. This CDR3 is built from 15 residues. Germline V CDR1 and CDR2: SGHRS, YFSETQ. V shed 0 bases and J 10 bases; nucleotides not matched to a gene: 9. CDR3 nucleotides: TGCGCCAGCAGCTTGGCGGCAGGGGGTTCGCGAAAACTGTTTTTT. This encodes CASSLAAGGSRKLFF.

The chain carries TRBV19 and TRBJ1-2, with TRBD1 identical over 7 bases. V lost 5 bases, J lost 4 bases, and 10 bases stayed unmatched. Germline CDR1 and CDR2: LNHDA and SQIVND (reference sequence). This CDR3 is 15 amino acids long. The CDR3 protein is CASSLFGTDVYGYTF. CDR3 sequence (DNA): TGTGCCAGTAGTCTTTTTGGGACAGACGTCTATGGCTACACCTTC. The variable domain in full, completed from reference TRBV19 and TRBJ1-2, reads DGGITQSPKYLFRKEGQNVTLSCEQNLNHDAMYWYRQDPGQGLRLIYYSQIVNDFQKGDIAEGYSVSREKKESFPLTVTSAQKNPTAFYLCASSLFGTDVYGYTFGSGTRLTVV.

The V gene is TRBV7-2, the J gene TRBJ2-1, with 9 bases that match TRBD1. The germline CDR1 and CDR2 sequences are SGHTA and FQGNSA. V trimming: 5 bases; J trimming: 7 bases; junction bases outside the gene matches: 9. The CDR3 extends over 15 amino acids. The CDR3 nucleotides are TGTGCCAGCAGCCCCCGACTGGACAGGGGAAATGAGCAGTTCTTC. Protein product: CASSPRLDRGNEQFF.

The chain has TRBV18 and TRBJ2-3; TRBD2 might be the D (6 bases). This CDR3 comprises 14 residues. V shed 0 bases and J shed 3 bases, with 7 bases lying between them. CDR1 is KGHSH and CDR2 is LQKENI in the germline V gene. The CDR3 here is CASSPPEGTDTQYF. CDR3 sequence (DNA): TGTGCCAGCTCACCACCGGAGGGAACAGATACGCAGTATTTT.

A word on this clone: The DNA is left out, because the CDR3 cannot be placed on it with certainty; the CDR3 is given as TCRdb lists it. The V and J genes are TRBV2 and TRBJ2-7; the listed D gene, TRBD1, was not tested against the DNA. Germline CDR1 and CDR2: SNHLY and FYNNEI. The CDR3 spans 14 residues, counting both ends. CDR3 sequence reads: CASSTSQGSYEQYF.

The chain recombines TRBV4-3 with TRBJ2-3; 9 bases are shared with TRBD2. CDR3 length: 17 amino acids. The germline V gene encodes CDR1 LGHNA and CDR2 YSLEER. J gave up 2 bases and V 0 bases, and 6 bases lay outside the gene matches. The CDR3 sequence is CASSQDFQRGVTDTQYF. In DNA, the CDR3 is TGCGCCAGCAGCCAAGATTTCCAGCGGGGGGTCACAGATACGCAGTATTTT.

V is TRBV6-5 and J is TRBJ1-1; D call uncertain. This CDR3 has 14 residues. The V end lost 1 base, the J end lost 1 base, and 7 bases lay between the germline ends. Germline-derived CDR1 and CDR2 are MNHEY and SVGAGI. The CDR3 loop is CASSYLVTNTEAFF. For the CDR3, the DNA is TGTGCCAGCAGTTACTTAGTCACGAACACTGAAGCTTTCTTT.

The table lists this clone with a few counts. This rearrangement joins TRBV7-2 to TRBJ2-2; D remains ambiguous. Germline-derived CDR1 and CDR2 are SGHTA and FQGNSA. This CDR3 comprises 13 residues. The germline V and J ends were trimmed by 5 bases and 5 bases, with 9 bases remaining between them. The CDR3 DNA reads TGTGCCAGCAGCCCCAGCAGGACCGGGGAGCTGTTTTTT. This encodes CASSPSRTGELFF.

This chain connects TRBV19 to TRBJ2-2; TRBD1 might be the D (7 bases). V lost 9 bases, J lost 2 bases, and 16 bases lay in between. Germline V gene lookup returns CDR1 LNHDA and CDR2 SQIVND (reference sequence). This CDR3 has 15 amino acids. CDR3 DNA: TGTGCCAGCAGGGGGGCAGGTTACAACACCGGGGAGCTGTTTTTT. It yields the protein CASRGAGYNTGELFF.

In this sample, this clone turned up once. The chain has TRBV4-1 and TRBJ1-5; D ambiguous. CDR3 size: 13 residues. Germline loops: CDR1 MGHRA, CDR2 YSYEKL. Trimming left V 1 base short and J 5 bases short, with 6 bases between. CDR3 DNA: TGCGCCAGCAGCCAAGCCCGGGATCAGCCCCAGCATTTT. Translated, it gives CASSQARDQPQHF.

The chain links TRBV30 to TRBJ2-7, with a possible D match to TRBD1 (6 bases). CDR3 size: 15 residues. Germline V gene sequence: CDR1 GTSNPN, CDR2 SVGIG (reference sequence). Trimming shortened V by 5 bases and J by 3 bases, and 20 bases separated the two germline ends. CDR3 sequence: CAWGAFWGPRYEQYF. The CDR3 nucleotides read TGTGCCTGGGGGGCATTTTGGGGGCCGCGCTACGAGCAGTACTTC.

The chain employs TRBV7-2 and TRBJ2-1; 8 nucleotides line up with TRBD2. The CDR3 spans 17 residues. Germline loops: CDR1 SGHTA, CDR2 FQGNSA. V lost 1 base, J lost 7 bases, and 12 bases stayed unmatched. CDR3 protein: CASSLVWDSGDRNEQFF. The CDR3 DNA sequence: TGTGCCAGCAGCTTAGTTTGGGATAGCGGGGATCGGAATGAGCAGTTCTTC.

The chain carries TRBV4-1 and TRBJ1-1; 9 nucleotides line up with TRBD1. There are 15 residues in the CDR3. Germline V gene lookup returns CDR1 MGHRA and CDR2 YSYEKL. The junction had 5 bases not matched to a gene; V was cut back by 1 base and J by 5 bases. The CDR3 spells CASSQADRGGTEAFF. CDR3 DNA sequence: TGCGCCAGCAGCCAAGCCGACAGGGGGGGGACTGAAGCTTTCTTT.

The CDR3: CASSVDRNYGYTF. The CDR3 nucleotides are TGTGCCAGCAGTGTCGACAGGAACTATGGCTACACCTTC. This rearrangement joins TRBV2 to TRBJ1-2; D may be TRBD1 (6 bases). V gave up 4 bases and J gave up 2 bases, with 8 bases separating them. The CDR3 consists of 13 residues. Germline V lookup: CDR1 SNHLY, CDR2 FYNNEI.

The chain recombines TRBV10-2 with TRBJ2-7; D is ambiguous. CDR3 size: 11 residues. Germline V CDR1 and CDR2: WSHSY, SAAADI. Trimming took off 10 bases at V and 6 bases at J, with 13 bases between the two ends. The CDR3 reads CATHQVGEQYF. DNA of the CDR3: TGCGCCACCCACCAGGTTGGCGAGCAGTACTTC.

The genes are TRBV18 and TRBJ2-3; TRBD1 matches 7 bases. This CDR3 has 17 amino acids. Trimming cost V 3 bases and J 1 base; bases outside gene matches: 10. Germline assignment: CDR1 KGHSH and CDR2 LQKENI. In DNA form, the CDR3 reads TGTGCCAGCTCACCTGGGCGACAGGGAAGCGGCACAGATACGCAGTATTTT. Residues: CASSPGRQGSGTDTQYF. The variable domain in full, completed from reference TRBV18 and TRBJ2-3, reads NAGVMQNPRHLVRRRGQEARLRCSPMKGHSHVYWYRQLPEEGLKFMVYLQKENIIDESGMPKERFSAEFPKEGPSILRIQQVVRGDSAAYFCASSPGRQGSGTDTQYFGPGTRLTVL.

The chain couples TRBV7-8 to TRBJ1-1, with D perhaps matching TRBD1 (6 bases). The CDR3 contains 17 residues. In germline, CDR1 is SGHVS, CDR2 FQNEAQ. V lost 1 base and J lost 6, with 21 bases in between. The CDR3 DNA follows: TGTGCCAGCAGCTTAGAGAGGGACCCTCTTTCAGGGGCTGAAGCTTTCTTT. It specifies CASSLERDPLSGAEAFF.

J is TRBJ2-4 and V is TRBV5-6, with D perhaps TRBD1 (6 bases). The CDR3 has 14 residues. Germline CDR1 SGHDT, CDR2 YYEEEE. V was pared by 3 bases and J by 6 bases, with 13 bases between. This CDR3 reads CASSWGTKRNIQYF. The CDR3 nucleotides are TGTGCCAGCAGCTGGGGGACAAAGAGAAACATTCAGTACTTC.

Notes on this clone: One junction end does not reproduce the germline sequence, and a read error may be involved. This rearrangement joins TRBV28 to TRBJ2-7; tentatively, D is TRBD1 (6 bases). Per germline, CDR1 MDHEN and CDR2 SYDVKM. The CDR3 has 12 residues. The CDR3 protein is CASSYGQGSGDF. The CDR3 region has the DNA TGTGCCAGCAGTTACGGTCAAGGATCAGGGGACTTC.

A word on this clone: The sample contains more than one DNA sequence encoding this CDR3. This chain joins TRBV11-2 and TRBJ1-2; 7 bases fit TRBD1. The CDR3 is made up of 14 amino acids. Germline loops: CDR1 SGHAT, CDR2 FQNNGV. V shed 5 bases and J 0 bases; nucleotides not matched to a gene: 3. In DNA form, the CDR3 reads TGTGCCAGCAGCCCGGGGACAGCTAACTATGGCTACACCTTC. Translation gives CASSPGTANYGYTF.

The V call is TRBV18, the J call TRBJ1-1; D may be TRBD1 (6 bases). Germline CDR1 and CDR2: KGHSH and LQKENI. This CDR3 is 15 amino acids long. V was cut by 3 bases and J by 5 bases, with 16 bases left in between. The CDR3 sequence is CASSPEGGVRTEAFF. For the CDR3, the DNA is TGTGCCAGCTCACCGGAGGGGGGGGTCCGGACTGAAGCTTTCTTT.

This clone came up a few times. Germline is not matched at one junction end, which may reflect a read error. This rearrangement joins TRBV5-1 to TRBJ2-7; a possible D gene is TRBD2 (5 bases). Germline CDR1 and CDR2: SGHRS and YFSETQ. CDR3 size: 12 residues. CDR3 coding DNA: TGCGCCAGCACCTTGGACTTCCACGAGCAGTACTTC. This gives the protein CASTLDFHEQYF.

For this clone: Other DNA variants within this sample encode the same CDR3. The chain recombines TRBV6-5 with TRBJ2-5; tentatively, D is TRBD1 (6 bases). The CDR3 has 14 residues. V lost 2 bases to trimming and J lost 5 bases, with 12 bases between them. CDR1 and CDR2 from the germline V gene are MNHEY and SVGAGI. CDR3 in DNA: TGTGCCAGCAGTTACCGTCAGGGGCAGGAGACCCAGTACTTC. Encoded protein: CASSYRQGQETQYF.

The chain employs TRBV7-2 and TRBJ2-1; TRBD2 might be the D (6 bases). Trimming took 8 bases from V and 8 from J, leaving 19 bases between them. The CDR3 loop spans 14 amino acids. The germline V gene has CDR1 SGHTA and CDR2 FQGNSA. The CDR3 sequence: CASGRPYPVDEQFF. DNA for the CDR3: TGTGCCAGCGGGAGGCCGTATCCTGTTGATGAGCAGTTCTTC.

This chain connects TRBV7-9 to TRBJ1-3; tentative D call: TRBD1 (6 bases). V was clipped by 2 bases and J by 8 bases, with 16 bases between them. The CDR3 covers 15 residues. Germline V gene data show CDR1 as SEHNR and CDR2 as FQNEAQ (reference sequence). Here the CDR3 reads CASSLYSGTSDTIYF. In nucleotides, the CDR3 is TGTGCCAGCAGCTTATATTCGGGGACATCGGACACCATATATTTT.

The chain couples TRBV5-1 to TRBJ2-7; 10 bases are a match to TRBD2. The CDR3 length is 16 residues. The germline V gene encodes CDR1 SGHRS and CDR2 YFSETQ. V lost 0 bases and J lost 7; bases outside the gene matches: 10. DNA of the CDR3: TGCGCCAGCAGCTTGGGAGTGTTAGCGGGGGGAGATGAGCAGTACTTC. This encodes CASSLGVLAGGDEQYF.